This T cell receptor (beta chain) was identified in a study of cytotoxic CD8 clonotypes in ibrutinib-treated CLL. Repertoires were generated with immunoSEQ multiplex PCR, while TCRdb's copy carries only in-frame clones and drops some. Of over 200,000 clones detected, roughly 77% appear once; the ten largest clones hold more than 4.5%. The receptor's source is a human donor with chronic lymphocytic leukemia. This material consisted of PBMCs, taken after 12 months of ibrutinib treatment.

The CDR3 DNA sequence: TGTGCCAGCAGACCCCCGGGACTAGCGGATTACAATGAGCAGTTCTTC. Encoded protein: CASRPPGLADYNEQFF. The chain carries TRBV7-9 and TRBJ2-1, with TRBD2 identical over 11 bases. Germline-derived CDR1 and CDR2 are SEHNR and FQNEAQ (reference sequence). This CDR3 spans 16 amino acids. Trimming took 6 bases from V and 4 from J; bases not matched to a gene: 8.